What follows are 20 T cell receptor beta chains derived from one specimen sequenced in a study of blood T cell repertoires in COVID-19. The protocol was immunoSEQ multiplex PCR, while the TCRdb copy is restricted to in-frame clones and leaves out a portion. This sample has about 68,000 clones; roughly 87% occur once, and the top ten carry approximately 3.6%. The source material was peripheral blood. The receptors originated from a woman between 50 and 59 years old with COVID-19, enrolled during active disease.

This chain uses TRBV5-1 with TRBJ2-7, with 9 bases that match TRBD2. V shed 3 bases, J shed 3 bases, and the junction held 4 bases outside the gene matches. CDR1 and CDR2 from the germline V gene are SGHRS and YFSETQ. The CDR3 loop spans 14 amino acids. CDR3 DNA: TGCGCCAGCAGCTCGCGGGAGGGCCTCTACGAGCAGTACTTC. Its protein product is CASSSREGLYEQYF.

The chain combines TRBV5-1 with TRBJ1-1, with D possibly being TRBD1 (5 bases). V lost 4 bases and J 1 base, leaving 11 bases between the germline ends. Germline assignment: CDR1 SGHRS and CDR2 YFSETQ. The CDR3 is made up of 14 amino acids. Here the CDR3 DNA reads TGCGCCAGCAGCCTGGACACAGGGAACACTGAAGCTTTCTTT. This encodes CASSLDTGNTEAFF.

The V gene is TRBV7-2, the J gene TRBJ2-7; 9 nucleotides align to TRBD2. The CDR3 loop spans 13 amino acids. Germline lookup yields CDR1 SGHTA and CDR2 FQGNSA. J gave up 7 bases and V 6 bases, and 7 bases lay outside the gene matches. The CDR3 DNA sequence: TGTGCCAGCAGTTTCGGACTAGCGCGGGAGCAGTACTTC. Its translation is CASSFGLAREQYF.

This clone was detected only once. The chain links TRBV7-9 to TRBJ2-7; tentatively, D is TRBD1 (8 bases). V lost 4 bases and J 3 bases, leaving 13 bases between the germline ends. The CDR3 runs 14 residues. Germline CDR1 reads SEHNR; CDR2 reads FQNEAQ (reference sequence). CDR3 loop: CASSSYRGGYEQYF. The CDR3 nucleotides read TGTGCCAGCAGCTCGTACAGGGGGGGCTACGAGCAGTACTTC.

A word on this clone: Other DNA variants within this sample encode the same CDR3. This chain joins TRBV29-1 and TRBJ1-1, with a weak D call TRBD1 (5 bases). V dropped 1 base and J dropped 1 base, with 7 bases sitting between them. Germline assignment: CDR1 SQVTM and CDR2 ANQGSEA. The CDR3 extends over 13 amino acids. The chain's CDR3 is CSVEVGGNTEAFF. The CDR3 DNA reads as TGCAGCGTTGAAGTGGGGGGGAACACTGAAGCTTTCTTT.

This clone was counted only a few times. V gene TRBV7-9 combines with J gene TRBJ1-2, with D perhaps TRBD1 (6 bases). Germline lookup yields CDR1 SEHNR and CDR2 FQNEAQ (reference sequence). The CDR3 has 15 amino acids. The V and J ends lost 0 bases and 5 bases respectively, with 13 bases between them. The CDR3 coding sequence is TGTGCCAGCAGCTTAGCGATGCAGGGGTCGTATGGCTACACCTTC. Its protein product is CASSLAMQGSYGYTF.

The V call is TRBV30, the J call TRBJ1-3; no firm D call. Germline V gives CDR1 GTSNPN, CDR2 SVGIG (reference sequence). This CDR3 spans 12 amino acids. V was shortened by 2 bases and J by 6 bases, with 8 bases between the two germline ends. CDR3 DNA: TGTGCCTGGAGTAGTCAGGCAAACACCATATATTTT. Translating gives CAWSSQANTIYF.

The J gene is TRBJ1-4, the V gene TRBV20-1, with D uncertain. Germline CDR1 DFQATT, CDR2 SNEGSKA (reference sequence). CDR3 length equals 12 residues. Trimming cost V 3 bases and J 7 bases, with 9 bases left between them. The CDR3, as DNA: TGCAGTGCTAGTCTGGCGGGTGAAAAACTGTTTTTT. Its translation is CSASLAGEKLFF.

This chain joins TRBV5-4 and TRBJ2-4, with 8 bases that match TRBD1. The CDR3 consists of 16 residues. Germline CDR1 is SGHNT and CDR2 is YYREEE (reference sequence). Germline trimming cut 3 bases from V and 0 bases from J; bases unmatched to any gene: 5. This CDR3 is CASSSRTGLAKNIQYF. The CDR3 DNA reads TGTGCCAGCAGCTCCCGGACAGGGCTAGCCAAAAACATTCAGTACTTC.

The V and J genes are TRBV30 and TRBJ1-1, with 9 bases matching TRBD1. Germline CDR1 and CDR2: GTSNPN and SVGIG (reference sequence). The ends lost 3 bases at V and 6 bases at J; junction bases unmatched: 5. The CDR3 consists of 13 residues. CDR3 sequence (DNA): TGTGCCTGGAGGCTTACAGGGGGCGCTGAAGCTTTCTTT. This encodes CAWRLTGGAEAFF.

This clone showed up just a few times. The genes are TRBV27 and TRBJ1-5; 9 bases are a match to TRBD1. The V gene's germline CDR1 is MNHEY and CDR2 SMNVEV (reference sequence). V lost 5 bases to trimming and J lost 2 bases; unmatched junction nucleotides: 4. The CDR3 sequence is 15 residues long. As DNA, the CDR3 is TGTGCCAGCAGTCCCCGGACAGGGGGCAATCAGCCCCAGCATTTT. It translates to CASSPRTGGNQPQHF.

The rearrangement uses TRBV11-2 and TRBJ2-2, with 12 positions matching TRBD2. After removal of 0 bases from V and 7 bases from J, the junction contained 6 bases not matched to a gene. The CDR3 totals 17 residues. Germline V CDR1 and CDR2: SGHAT, FQNNGV. The CDR3 sequence is CASSLDRLAGVIGELFF. DNA of the CDR3: TGTGCCAGCAGCTTAGACAGACTAGCGGGAGTGATCGGGGAGCTGTTTTTT.

Concerning this clone: Distinct nucleotide sequences in the sample also encode this CDR3. V and J are TRBV6-6 and TRBJ1-3, with 9 bases matching TRBD1. CDR1 and CDR2 (germline): MNHNY, SVGAGI (reference sequence). Unmatched junction bases numbered 6, after V lost 5 bases and J lost 4 bases. The CDR3 is 15 residues long. The CDR3 DNA reads as TGTGCCAGCAGTCTACAGGGGGCGCGAGGAAACACCATATATTTT. This gives the protein CASSLQGARGNTIYF.

The chain links TRBV6-1 to TRBJ1-2; tentative D call: TRBD1 (5 bases). V was shortened by 5 bases and J by 8 bases, with 9 bases between the two germline ends. This CDR3 spans 11 amino acids. Looked up from germline, CDR1 is MNHNS and CDR2 is SASEGT. The CDR3 DNA reads TGTGCCAGCAGTTCAGGGCTAGGCTACACCTTC. Its translation is CASSSGLGYTF.

The chain is built from TRBV6-6 and TRBJ1-5, with D perhaps matching TRBD1 (6 bases). With 8 bases removed from V and 3 bases from J, the gap between germline ends came to 11 bases. This CDR3 has 13 amino acids. Germline loops: CDR1 MNHNY, CDR2 SVGAGI (reference sequence). The CDR3 spells CASGQSNNQPQHF. As DNA, the CDR3 is TGTGCCAGCGGACAGAGTAACAATCAGCCCCAGCATTTT.

The chain has TRBV4-3 and TRBJ2-7, with TRBD2 as a possible D gene (5 bases). Germline assignment: CDR1 LGHNA and CDR2 YSLEER. This CDR3 spans 15 amino acids. Deletions cut 1 base from V and 3 bases from J, with 13 bases between. The CDR3 loop reads CASSQVWRNNYEQYF. CDR3 DNA: TGCGCCAGCAGCCAAGTCTGGAGGAACAACTACGAGCAGTACTTC.

The chain is built from TRBV19 and TRBJ1-5; D remains unclear. Germline loops: CDR1 LNHDA, CDR2 SQIVND (reference sequence). Trimming stripped 3 bases from V and 3 bases from J, with 9 bases between. This CDR3 region has 14 residues. CDR3 DNA sequence: TGTGCCAGTAGTATTCCCAGGTCCAATCAGCCCCAGCATTTT. This codes for CASSIPRSNQPQHF. Filled out from reference TRBV19 and TRBJ1-5, the complete variable domain reads DGGITQSPKYLFRKEGQNVTLSCEQNLNHDAMYWYRQDPGQGLRLIYYSQIVNDFQKGDIAEGYSVSREKKESFPLTVTSAQKNPTAFYLCASSIPRSNQPQHFGDGTRLSIL.

The chain links TRBV18 to TRBJ2-3; the D gene is possibly TRBD1 (6 bases). This CDR3 spans 14 amino acids. Per the germline V gene, CDR1 is KGHSH and CDR2 is LQKENI. The V end was cut by 4 bases, the J end by 0 bases, with 8 bases between. CDR3 DNA: TGTGCCAGCTCACGACAGGCGAGCACAGATACGCAGTATTTT. As protein: CASSRQASTDTQYF.

This chain links TRBV18 with TRBJ2-7; 16 nucleotides agree with TRBD2. Trimming at V came to 4 bases and at J to 11 bases, leaving 2 bases not matched to a gene. CDR1 and CDR2 from the germline V gene are KGHSH and LQKENI. CDR3 length: 13 residues. The CDR3 loop is CASSRGTSGREYF. The DNA of the CDR3 is TGTGCCAGCTCACGCGGGACTAGCGGGAGGGAGTACTTC.

The chain has TRBV6-5 and TRBJ1-5, with TRBD1 as a possible D gene (6 bases). Deletions cut 8 bases from V and 5 bases from J, with 13 bases between. This CDR3 comprises 13 residues. Germline V gives CDR1 MNHEY, CDR2 SVGAGI. The CDR3 bases are TGTGCCAGCCAGCAGGGGACCTATCAGCCCCAGCATTTT. Translated: CASQQGTYQPQHF.